The entry below describes one TCR beta chain. No antigen is known for it. The CDR3 is made up of 15 amino acids. Germline loops: CDR1 GTSNPN, CDR2 SVGIG (reference sequence). The trim removed 8 bases at V and 2 bases at J, leaving 8 bases unmatched. The data stem from a study of T cell responses to AZD1222 COVID-19 vaccine. The method was immunoSEQ multiplex PCR; TCRdb's version includes in-frame clones alone and lacks a portion of them. Of 150,000 to 200,000 clones listed, about 90% were seen once; the top ten hold approximately 2.5%. Study results and limitations: Dominant CD4 TCR responses targeted spike regions 160-218 and 743-854.

This receptor was identified in an adult in good health. The chain has TRBV30 and TRBJ2-6, with TRBD1 identical over 8 bases. This specimen consisted of peripheral blood, obtained on day 0 of MenACWY control vaccination. The CDR3 sequence is CAQTTGAPGANVLTF. In DNA, the CDR3 is TGTGCCCAAACGACAGGGGCCCCTGGGGCCAACGTCCTGACTTTC. The full variable domain, its missing parts supplied by reference TRBV30 and TRBJ2-6, is SQTIHQWPATLVQPVGSPLSLECTVEGTSNPNLYWYRQAAGRGLQLLFYSVGIGQISSEVPQNLSASRPQDRQFILSSKKLLLSDSGFYLCAQTTGAPGANVLTFGAGSRLTVL.